This TCR beta chain was recorded in a study of vaccination effects on CD4 cells after COVID-19. Study results and caveats: The study enrolled few convalescent patients and sampled no early post-infection timepoints.

Measured with immunoSEQ multiplex PCR; TCRdb has only the in-frame clones, and not every one. The table lists almost 40,000 clones, roughly 82% of them singletons. The J segment lost 9 bases and the V segment lost 2 bases, leaving 4 bases of the junction unmatched. Germline assignment: CDR1 SGHRS and CDR2 YFSETQ. The CDR3 consists of 15 residues. In the case of this clone: What it binds is unknown.

It was after approximately 11 days of culture that CD4+ T cells were isolated. V usage is TRBV5-1 and J usage is TRBJ1-6; 11 nucleotides agree with TRBD1. The specimen was CD4+ T cells from PBMCs cultured without peptide, collected before COVID-19 vaccination. This sequence was found in a human donor who received a COVID-19 vaccine. CDR3 nucleotides: TGCGCCAGCAGCTTAGGGACAGGGGGGGGTTCACCCCTCCACTTT. It translates to CASSLGTGGGSPLHF.